Below, 18 T cell receptor beta chains from the same sample are listed, as sequenced in a study of T cell responses to AZD1222 COVID-19 vaccine. Method: immunoSEQ multiplex PCR; TCRdb's copy keeps in-frame clones and lacks some. The data hold 110,000 or so clones, with roughly 88% observed a single time. The sequenced sample was peripheral blood, obtained 28 days after the second AZD1222 dose. The receptors derive from an adult who received the AZD1222 COVID-19 vaccine.

V gene TRBV4-1 combines with J gene TRBJ1-6, with 7 nucleotides matching TRBD1. The junction had 5 bases not matched to a gene; V was cut back by 1 base and J by 8 bases. This CDR3 contains 15 residues. The germline CDR1 and CDR2 sequences are MGHRA and YSYEKL. The CDR3 coding sequence is TGCGCCAGCAGCCAAGGTGACAGGGAGTATTCACCCCTCCACTTT. Its translation: CASSQGDREYSPLHF.

This clone was found a few times. V is TRBV5-6 and J is TRBJ1-4; D is unclear. V lost 2 bases, J lost 5 bases, and 7 bases lay in between. Germline lookup yields CDR1 SGHDT and CDR2 YYEEEE. This CDR3 region has 13 residues. The CDR3 DNA reads TGTGCCAGCAGCTTATCCTTAAATGAAAAACTGTTTTTT. Translating gives CASSLSLNEKLFF.

The chain links TRBV29-1 to TRBJ1-1; 10 nucleotides agree with TRBD1. Per germline, CDR1 SQVTM and CDR2 ANQGSEA. The J segment lost 7 bases and the V segment lost 5 bases, leaving 4 bases of the junction unmatched. The CDR3 extends over 12 amino acids. CDR3 in amino acids: CSVLTGGDEAFF. The CDR3 region has the DNA TGCAGCGTTCTGACAGGGGGCGATGAAGCTTTCTTT.

This clone was seen only a few times. V and J are TRBV15 and TRBJ1-4; 10 bases agree with TRBD1. With V trimmed by 1 base and J by 13 bases, 0 bases remained unmatched. This CDR3 is built from 12 residues. Germline lookup yields CDR1 LNHNV and CDR2 YYDKDF (reference sequence). CDR3 amino acids: CATSRGTGGLFF. CDR3 DNA: TGTGCCACCAGCAGAGGGACAGGGGGACTGTTTTTT.

The chain uses TRBV10-1 and TRBJ1-6, with TRBD1 matching over 7 bases. The CDR3 loop spans 15 amino acids. Germline assignment: CDR1 WNHNN and CDR2 SYGVQD (reference sequence). V lost 8 bases, J lost 10 bases, and 14 bases stayed unmatched. The CDR3 is CASVSGQWTGSPLHF. CDR3 DNA: TGCGCCAGCGTATCGGGACAGTGGACCGGCTCACCCCTCCACTTT.

The chain has TRBV4-1 and TRBJ1-3, with 8 nucleotides matching TRBD1. The V gene's germline CDR1 is MGHRA and CDR2 YSYEKL. V lost 0 bases and J lost 3; bases outside the gene matches: 1. The CDR3 has 15 amino acids. The CDR3 DNA reads TGCGCCAGCAGCCAAGACGGGACAGGTGGAAACACCATATATTTT. Its protein product is CASSQDGTGGNTIYF.

V usage is TRBV5-1 and J usage is TRBJ2-5, with 10 bases matching TRBD2. The V gene end was trimmed by 5 bases and the J gene end by 2 bases; junction bases not matched to a gene: 3. The CDR3 is 14 residues long. Germline V lookup: CDR1 SGHRS, CDR2 YFSETQ. CDR3 protein: CASRSSGGQETQYF. The CDR3, as DNA: TGCGCCAGCAGAAGTAGCGGGGGGCAAGAGACCCAGTACTTC.

This clone was seen just once. CDR3 protein: CASSETSGGASTDTQYF. The CDR3 coding sequence is TGTGCCAGCAGCGAAACTAGCGGGGGGGCCTCCACAGATACGCAGTATTTT. The chain has TRBV9 and TRBJ2-3; 13 positions agree with TRBD2. The CDR3 has 17 amino acids. From germline, CDR1 is SGDLS and CDR2 YYNGEE. V lost 3 bases, J lost 2 bases, and 6 bases stayed unmatched.

The chain is built from TRBV19 and TRBJ1-1, with TRBD1 matching over 7 bases. Germline loops: CDR1 LNHDA, CDR2 SQIVND (reference sequence). The V gene end was trimmed by 7 bases and the J gene end by 2 bases; junction bases not matched to a gene: 7. The CDR3 has 14 residues. In DNA, the CDR3 is TGTGCCAGTACCCAGGGACAGCCCAACACTGAAGCTTTCTTT. Its translation is CASTQGQPNTEAFF.

The J gene is TRBJ1-2, the V gene TRBV15; D remains ambiguous. This CDR3 comprises 13 residues. V was cut by 0 bases and J by 7 bases, with 9 bases left in between. CDR1 and CDR2 from the germline V gene are LNHNV and YYDKDF (reference sequence). The CDR3 spells CATSRDYLGGYTF. The CDR3, as DNA: TGTGCCACCAGCAGAGATTATCTAGGTGGCTACACCTTC.

Only one count was recorded for this clone. The chain couples TRBV6-2 or TRBV6-3 to TRBJ1-2, with 8 positions matching TRBD1. Trimming removed 0 bases from V and 3 bases from J; junction bases left unmatched: 6. Germline CDR1 is MNHEY and CDR2 is SVGEGT. The length of the CDR3 is 16 residues. The CDR3 nucleotides read TGTGCCAGCAGTTACTCCGGAACGGGACAGGACTATGGCTACACCTTC. Protein sequence: CASSYSGTGQDYGYTF.

This sequence joins TRBV9 and TRBJ2-5, with TRBD2 identical over 10 bases. J was trimmed by 4 bases and V by 0 bases; bases with no gene match: 3. Germline V gene sequence: CDR1 SGDLS, CDR2 YYNGEE. This CDR3 has 15 residues. The CDR3 nucleotides are TGTGCCAGCAGCGTAGTAAGACTAGCGGGAGAGACCCAGTACTTC. Translating it yields CASSVVRLAGETQYF.

The chain carries TRBV28 and TRBJ2-3; 7 positions agree with TRBD2. Germline trimming cut 4 bases from V and 3 bases from J; bases unmatched to any gene: 7. The germline gives CDR1 MDHEN, CDR2 SYDVKM. CDR3 length: 15 amino acids. CDR3 bases: TGTGCCAGCAGTTCTCCAGGGCGGGGGACAGATACGCAGTATTTT. This translates into CASSSPGRGTDTQYF.

V gene TRBV6-5 combines with J gene TRBJ2-7; unclear D gene. Trimming cost V 0 bases and J 6 bases, with 9 bases left between them. The CDR3 has 13 amino acids. Germline V gene data show CDR1 as MNHEY and CDR2 as SVGAGI. Written as DNA, the CDR3 is TGTGCCAGCAGTTACTCGAGCTGGAGCGAGCAGTACTTC. It yields the protein CASSYSSWSEQYF.

The chain combines TRBV10-1 with TRBJ1-5; possibly TRBD1 for D (6 bases). The CDR3 runs 18 residues. The ends were cut back, 1 base at V and 0 bases at J, with 16 bases in the middle. From germline, CDR1 is WNHNN and CDR2 SYGVQD (reference sequence). CDR3 DNA: TGCGCCAGCAGTGAGTTCCCACGTAGCAGGGGTAGCAATCAGCCCCAGCATTTT. Encoded protein: CASSEFPRSRGSNQPQHF.

CDR3 DNA: TGCGCCAGCAGCCCATCCCCCCCCGGGTTAGGCACAGATACGCAGTATTTT. It specifies CASSPSPPGLGTDTQYF. The chain combines TRBV4-1 with TRBJ2-3; D call uncertain. V was shortened by 4 bases and J by 1 base, with 18 bases between the two germline ends. CDR3 length: 17 residues. CDR1 is MGHRA, CDR2 YSYEKL, per germline.

V usage is TRBV19 and J usage is TRBJ1-2, with unresolved D. V was pared by 0 bases and J by 7 bases, with 15 bases between. The germline V gene encodes CDR1 LNHDA and CDR2 SQIVND (reference sequence). The length of the CDR3 is 15 residues. In DNA form, the CDR3 reads TGTGCCAGTAGTATAGATGGTGGGCAGACGGCTGGCTACACCTTC. Amino acids: CASSIDGGQTAGYTF.

The CDR3: CASSTRGLGTEAFF. DNA of the CDR3: TGTGCCAGTAGTACCAGGGGGCTTGGAACTGAAGCTTTCTTT. The genes are TRBV19 and TRBJ1-1, with 8 bases matching TRBD1. The germline gives CDR1 LNHDA, CDR2 SQIVND (reference sequence). After removal of 4 bases from V and 5 bases from J, the junction contained 6 bases not matched to a gene. This CDR3 region has 14 residues.